Following are 19 T cell receptor beta chains from one sample sequenced in a study of T-cell reconstitution after alpha-beta-depleted transplantation in children. Unique molecular identifiers were incorporated into the prepared TCRbeta library. Via MiXCR, TCRdb re-called the PCR reads, giving one row per CDR3 protein. The sample consists of around 360,000 distinct CDR3 sequences, about 9.4% of them appearing once. This specimen was PBMCs from the stem cell graft donor, taken from the stem cell graft. These receptors were collected from a human donor who donated a stem cell graft to a child with acute lymphoblastic leukemia.

There are a few counts of this clonotype. The chain carries TRBV7-9 and TRBJ1-5; D gene ambiguous. CDR3 length: 12 residues. Deletions cut 5 bases from V and 6 bases from J, with 8 bases between. The germline V gene encodes CDR1 SEHNR and CDR2 FQNEAQ (reference sequence). The CDR3 DNA sequence: TGTGCCAGCAGCACAAACACTCAGCCCCAGCATTTT. This codes for CASSTNTQPQHF. The full variable domain, in which reference TRBV7-9 and TRBJ1-5 provide the parts outside the CDR3, is DTGVSQNPRHKITKRGQNVTFRCDPISEHNRLYWYRQTLGQGPEFLTYFQNEAQLEKSRLLSDRFSAERPKGSFSTLEIQRTEQGDSAMYLCASSTNTQPQHFGDGTRLSIL.

This chain joins TRBV7-6 and TRBJ2-7; the D gene could be TRBD1 or TRBD2 (6 bases each). This CDR3 region has 15 residues. Trimming took off 1 base at V and 1 base at J, with 11 bases between the two ends. CDR1 is SGHVS, CDR2 FNYEAQ, per germline. CDR3 nucleotides: TGTGCCAGCAGCTTAGGCGTAGGGGGGTCCTACGAGCAGTACTTC. It yields the protein CASSLGVGGSYEQYF.

The sample holds a few counts of this clonotype. J is TRBJ2-3 and V is TRBV10-3; TRBD2 agrees at 10 bases. Per the germline V gene, CDR1 is ENHRY and CDR2 is SYGVKD. Trimming took 10 bases from V and 0 from J; bases not matched to a gene: 19. CDR3 length equals 19 residues. The chain's CDR3 is CAKTGTRTSGGTSTDTQYF. The CDR3, as DNA: TGTGCCAAAACCGGGACAAGGACTAGCGGAGGGACTAGCACAGATACGCAGTATTTT.

This clonotype was counted only a few times. This chain links TRBV5-1 with TRBJ2-6; TRBD2 agrees at 8 bases. Germline loops: CDR1 SGHRS, CDR2 YFSETQ. Losses at the gene ends were 4 bases for V and 0 bases for J; bases not matched to a gene: 6. The CDR3 extends over 17 amino acids. The DNA of the CDR3 is TGCGCCAGCAGCCCCGGGAGGGGCCCCTCTGGGGCCAACGTCCTGACTTTC. Translating it yields CASSPGRGPSGANVLTF.

The chain has TRBV27 and TRBJ2-1, with TRBD2 identical over 9 bases. With V trimmed by 5 bases and J by 2 bases, 7 bases remained unmatched. Germline V lookup: CDR1 MNHEY, CDR2 SMNVEV (reference sequence). The CDR3 is made up of 16 amino acids. The CDR3 nucleotides are TGTGCCAGCAGTACCCTTAGCGGGGGCCCCTACAATGAGCAGTTCTTC. Its translation: CASSTLSGGPYNEQFF.

The rearrangement links TRBV29-1 to TRBJ1-2; D not certain. Trimming stripped 4 bases from V and 3 bases from J, with 9 bases between. The germline V gene has CDR1 SQVTM and CDR2 ANQGSEA. The CDR3 sequence is 12 residues long. The CDR3 spells CSVVKGDYGYTF. DNA of the CDR3: TGCAGCGTTGTTAAGGGAGACTATGGCTACACCTTC.

This clonotype was detected only a few times. The chain links TRBV7-9 to TRBJ1-5; the D is unclear. Germline V lookup: CDR1 SEHNR, CDR2 FQNEAQ (reference sequence). The V end lost 1 base, the J end lost 2 bases, and 9 bases lay between the germline ends. CDR3 length equals 15 residues. The DNA of the CDR3 is TGTGCCAGCAGCTTAGGGGAAGTGGGCAATCAGCCCCAGCATTTT. Its protein product is CASSLGEVGNQPQHF.

The J gene is TRBJ2-7, the V gene TRBV11-2; possibly TRBD2 for D (6 bases). CDR1 and CDR2 (germline): SGHAT, FQNNGV. This CDR3 comprises 13 residues. Between the trimmed V and J ends, which lost 4 bases and 2 bases, there was a span of 9 bases. CDR3 residues: CASSYAGTYEQYF. CDR3 DNA: TGTGCCAGCAGCTATGCGGGGACCTACGAGCAGTACTTC.

This clonotype was seen more than once but under ten times. V is TRBV5-1 and J is TRBJ2-7; 9 nucleotides match TRBD1. CDR1 is SGHRS and CDR2 is YFSETQ in the germline V gene. The V gene end was trimmed by 4 bases and the J gene end by 4 bases; junction bases not matched to a gene: 9. This CDR3 region has 15 residues. The DNA of the CDR3 is TGCGCCAGCAGCCCAGGGGACAGGGCCGCGTACGAGCAGTACTTC. Translation gives CASSPGDRAAYEQYF.

This clonotype was detected only a few times. This sequence joins TRBV6-5 and TRBJ2-1; TRBD2 agrees at 9 bases. This CDR3 comprises 17 residues. The germline V gene encodes CDR1 MNHEY and CDR2 SVGAGI. Germline trimming cut 2 bases from V and 7 bases from J; bases unmatched to any gene: 12. CDR3 in DNA: TGTGCCAGCAGTTACGCTAGCGGGGCGGGAGGTAGGAATGAGCAGTTCTTC. Residues: CASSYASGAGGRNEQFF.

This clonotype was observed a few times. This chain connects TRBV28 to TRBJ2-7; D gene uncertain. Germline CDR1 MDHEN, CDR2 SYDVKM. This CDR3 is built from 15 residues. Trimming stripped 6 bases from V and 4 bases from J, with 19 bases between. CDR3 loop: CASRRPQVSGYEQYF. The DNA for the CDR3 is TGTGCCAGCAGACGCCCCCAGGTTTCGGGTTACGAGCAGTACTTC. Together with reference TRBV28 and TRBJ2-7, the CDR3 gives the full variable domain: DVKVTQSSRYLVKRTGEKVFLECVQDMDHENMFWYRQDPGLGLRLIYFSYDVKMKEKGDIPEGYSVSREKKERFSLILESASTNQTSMYLCASRRPQVSGYEQYFGPGTRLTVT.

This clonotype has just a few counts. The chain has TRBV3-1 and TRBJ2-5, with unresolved D. The CDR3 is 13 residues long. Germline V CDR1 and CDR2: LGHDT, YNNKEL (reference sequence). The V end lost 2 bases, the J end lost 6 bases, and 10 bases lay between the germline ends. The CDR3 here is CASSQKIAQTQYF. CDR3 bases: TGTGCCAGCAGCCAAAAGATTGCACAGACCCAGTACTTC.

This clonotype occurred many times. The chain combines TRBV12-3 or TRBV12-4 with TRBJ2-1; 8 bases align to TRBD1. The CDR3 runs 16 residues. The ends lost 2 bases at V and 7 bases at J; junction bases unmatched: 10. Here the CDR3 DNA reads TGTGCCAGCAGTTTAACCCGGCAGGGGGCGGATAATGAGCAGTTCTTC. Amino acid sequence: CASSLTRQGADNEQFF.

This clonotype came up a few times. This chain connects TRBV5-1 to TRBJ2-2; D possibly corresponds to TRBD1 (6 bases). V was shortened by 4 bases and J by 5 bases, with 18 bases between the two germline ends. The germline V gene has CDR1 SGHRS and CDR2 YFSETQ. The CDR3 is made up of 16 amino acids. This CDR3 is CASSPTLGRGTGELFF. The CDR3 DNA reads as TGCGCCAGCAGCCCCACGCTCGGCAGGGGAACCGGGGAGCTGTTTTTT.

This clonotype was counted ten times or more. The chain employs TRBV5-1 and TRBJ2-7; D ambiguous. Germline loops: CDR1 SGHRS, CDR2 YFSETQ. CDR3 length: 13 amino acids. V lost 5 bases and J 2 bases, leaving 11 bases between the germline ends. The chain's CDR3 is CASSLGKPYEQYF. CDR3 DNA sequence: TGCGCCAGCAGTTTAGGGAAACCCTACGAGCAGTACTTC.

This clonotype was found many times. This chain connects TRBV6-1 to TRBJ1-1; 9 bases are shared with TRBD1. Germline-derived CDR1 and CDR2 are MNHNS and SASEGT. The CDR3 spans 14 residues. J gave up 3 bases and V 6 bases, and 5 bases lay outside the gene matches. The CDR3 coding sequence is TGTGCCAGCAGCCGGGGGACAGGGCACACTGAAGCTTTCTTT. It translates to CASSRGTGHTEAFF.

The CDR3 region has the DNA TGTGCCAGCAGCCAGCACTACAGGGGAGTACCTACGGGACAGTACTTC. This sequence encodes CASSQHYRGVPTGQYF. V is TRBV7-9 and J is TRBJ2-7; 7 bases map to TRBD1. Germline V CDR1 and CDR2: SEHNR, FQNEAQ (reference sequence). This CDR3 spans 16 amino acids. V lost 5 bases, J lost 10 bases, and 20 bases stayed unmatched.

V and J are TRBV5-1 and TRBJ2-3; no clear D. Trimming stripped 4 bases from V and 0 bases from J, with 12 bases between. The CDR3 totals 15 residues. Germline loops: CDR1 SGHRS, CDR2 YFSETQ. CDR3 sequence (DNA): TGCGCCAGCAGCGACGAGGCCCCTAGCACAGATACGCAGTATTTT. It codes for CASSDEAPSTDTQYF.

In its sample, this clonotype was seen a few times. V and J are TRBV27 and TRBJ2-7; TRBD1 is a possible D gene (6 bases). Deletions cut 5 bases from V and 7 bases from J, with 15 bases between. The germline CDR1 and CDR2 sequences are MNHEY and SMNVEV (reference sequence). The CDR3 consists of 13 residues. Written as DNA, the CDR3 is TGTGCCAGCAGTAAGCGACCCGGGACAGAGCAGTACTTC. It encodes CASSKRPGTEQYF.